Listed below are T cell receptor beta chains from one sample, sequenced in a study of T cells after somatic rescue of genetic block. Profiling relied on immunoSEQ multiplex PCR, and the TCRdb table lists in-frame clones only, not all of them. The sample consists of some 70,000 clones, more than 75% of them appearing once. The specimen was peripheral blood mononuclear cells (PBMCs). These receptors were collected from a man younger than 45. Each CDR3 is given with its conserved first and last residue. The D gene is left open where the match is weak. Clone size is stated in some rows and not others, as once, few, many or a class when expanded.

TRBV11-2	TRBD1	NA	TRBJ1-5	TGTGCCAGCAGCTTAGGGACAGGGGCCCAGCCCCAGCATTTT	CASSLGTGAQPQHF
TRBV5-6	TRBD1	NA	TRBJ2-3	TGTGCCAGCAGCTTTAGTGGGGACAGGGTCGGGGATACGCAGTATTTT	CASSFSGDRVGDTQYF
TRBV7-3	NA	NA	TRBJ1-1	TGTGCCAGCAGGCGGGACCGAGCCACTGAAGCTTTCTTT	CASRRDRATEAFF
TRBV5-5	NA	once	TRBJ1-1	TGTGCCAGCAGCTTAGGCCCCATGAACACTGAAGCTTTCTTT	CASSLGPMNTEAFF
TRBV2	TRBD1	NA	TRBJ1-4	TGTGCCAGCAGTGGGGACAGGGAAAAACTGTTTTTT	CASSGDREKLFF
TRBV19	TRBD1	NA	TRBJ1-5	TGTGCCAGTAGGGGGGACAGGGGTCTTCAGCCCCAGCATTTT	CASRGDRGLQPQHF
TRBV6-5	NA	NA	TRBJ1-1	TGTGCCAGCACCCCTTACGGACTGAATGAAGCTTTCTTT	CASTPYGLNEAFF
TRBV7-9	TRBD2	NA	TRBJ2-3	TGTGCCAGCAGCTTTGACGGGGGGGCAGATACGCAGTATTTT	CASSFDGGADTQYF
TRBV18	NA	NA	TRBJ2-7	TGTGCCAGCTCACCCGACAGGCGTTCCTACGAGCAGTACTTC	CASSPDRRSYEQYF
TRBV4-3	NA	NA	TRBJ2-7	TGCGCCAGCAGCCAAGAGGGGGGGGCAGGGTTCTCCTACGAGCAGTACTTC	CASSQEGGAGFSYEQYF
TRBV4-3	NA	NA	TRBJ2-2	TGCGCCAGCAGCCAAGATACCCGGGCTCGAGGGGAGCTGTTTTTT	CASSQDTRARGELFF
TRBV4-3	NA	NA	TRBJ1-6	TGCGCCAGCAGCCAAGCTGGTTCGTTGTCACCCCTCCACTTT	CASSQAGSLSPLHF
TRBV7-8	NA	NA	TRBJ1-5	TGTGCCAGCAGCCTGTTTAGGAATCAGCCCCAGCATTTT	CASSLFRNQPQHF
TRBV2	NA	NA	TRBJ2-7	TGTGCCAGCAGTGATCAGGCCTACGAGCAGTACTTC	CASSDQAYEQYF
TRBV19	NA	NA	TRBJ2-1	TGTGCCAGTAGTACCCCGCTAGCCGCCTACAATGAGCAGTTCTTC	CASSTPLAAYNEQFF
TRBV5-1	TRBD2	NA	TRBJ2-2	TGCGCCAGCAGCTTCTCGCTAGCGGGAAGTGACACCGGGGAGCTGTTTTTT	CASSFSLAGSDTGELFF
TRBV7-9	NA	few	TRBJ1-3	TGTGCCAGCAGGCCAAAACTGAGCTCTGGAAACACCATATATTTT	CASRPKLSSGNTIYF